This TCR beta chain is from a study of blood T cell repertoires in COVID-19. In the case of this clone: At one end the junction does not follow the germline gene, possibly because of a read error.

Sequencing used immunoSEQ multiplex PCR; TCRdb keeps in-frame clones, though not all of them. The sample contains 130,000 or so clones, approximately 84% of which appear only once. The sequencing input was peripheral blood. The clonotype was recovered from a woman aged 60 to 75 with acute or convalescent COVID-19.

The CDR3 loop reads CASSPKTLGLRKDF. The CDR3 DNA is TGTGCCAGCAGCCCAAAGACATTAGGACTGCGGAAGGACTTC. J is TRBJ2-4 and V is TRBV7-9; D perhaps matches TRBD2 (5 bases). The CDR3 loop spans 14 amino acids. Germline CDR1 reads SEHNR; CDR2 reads FQNEAQ (reference sequence).